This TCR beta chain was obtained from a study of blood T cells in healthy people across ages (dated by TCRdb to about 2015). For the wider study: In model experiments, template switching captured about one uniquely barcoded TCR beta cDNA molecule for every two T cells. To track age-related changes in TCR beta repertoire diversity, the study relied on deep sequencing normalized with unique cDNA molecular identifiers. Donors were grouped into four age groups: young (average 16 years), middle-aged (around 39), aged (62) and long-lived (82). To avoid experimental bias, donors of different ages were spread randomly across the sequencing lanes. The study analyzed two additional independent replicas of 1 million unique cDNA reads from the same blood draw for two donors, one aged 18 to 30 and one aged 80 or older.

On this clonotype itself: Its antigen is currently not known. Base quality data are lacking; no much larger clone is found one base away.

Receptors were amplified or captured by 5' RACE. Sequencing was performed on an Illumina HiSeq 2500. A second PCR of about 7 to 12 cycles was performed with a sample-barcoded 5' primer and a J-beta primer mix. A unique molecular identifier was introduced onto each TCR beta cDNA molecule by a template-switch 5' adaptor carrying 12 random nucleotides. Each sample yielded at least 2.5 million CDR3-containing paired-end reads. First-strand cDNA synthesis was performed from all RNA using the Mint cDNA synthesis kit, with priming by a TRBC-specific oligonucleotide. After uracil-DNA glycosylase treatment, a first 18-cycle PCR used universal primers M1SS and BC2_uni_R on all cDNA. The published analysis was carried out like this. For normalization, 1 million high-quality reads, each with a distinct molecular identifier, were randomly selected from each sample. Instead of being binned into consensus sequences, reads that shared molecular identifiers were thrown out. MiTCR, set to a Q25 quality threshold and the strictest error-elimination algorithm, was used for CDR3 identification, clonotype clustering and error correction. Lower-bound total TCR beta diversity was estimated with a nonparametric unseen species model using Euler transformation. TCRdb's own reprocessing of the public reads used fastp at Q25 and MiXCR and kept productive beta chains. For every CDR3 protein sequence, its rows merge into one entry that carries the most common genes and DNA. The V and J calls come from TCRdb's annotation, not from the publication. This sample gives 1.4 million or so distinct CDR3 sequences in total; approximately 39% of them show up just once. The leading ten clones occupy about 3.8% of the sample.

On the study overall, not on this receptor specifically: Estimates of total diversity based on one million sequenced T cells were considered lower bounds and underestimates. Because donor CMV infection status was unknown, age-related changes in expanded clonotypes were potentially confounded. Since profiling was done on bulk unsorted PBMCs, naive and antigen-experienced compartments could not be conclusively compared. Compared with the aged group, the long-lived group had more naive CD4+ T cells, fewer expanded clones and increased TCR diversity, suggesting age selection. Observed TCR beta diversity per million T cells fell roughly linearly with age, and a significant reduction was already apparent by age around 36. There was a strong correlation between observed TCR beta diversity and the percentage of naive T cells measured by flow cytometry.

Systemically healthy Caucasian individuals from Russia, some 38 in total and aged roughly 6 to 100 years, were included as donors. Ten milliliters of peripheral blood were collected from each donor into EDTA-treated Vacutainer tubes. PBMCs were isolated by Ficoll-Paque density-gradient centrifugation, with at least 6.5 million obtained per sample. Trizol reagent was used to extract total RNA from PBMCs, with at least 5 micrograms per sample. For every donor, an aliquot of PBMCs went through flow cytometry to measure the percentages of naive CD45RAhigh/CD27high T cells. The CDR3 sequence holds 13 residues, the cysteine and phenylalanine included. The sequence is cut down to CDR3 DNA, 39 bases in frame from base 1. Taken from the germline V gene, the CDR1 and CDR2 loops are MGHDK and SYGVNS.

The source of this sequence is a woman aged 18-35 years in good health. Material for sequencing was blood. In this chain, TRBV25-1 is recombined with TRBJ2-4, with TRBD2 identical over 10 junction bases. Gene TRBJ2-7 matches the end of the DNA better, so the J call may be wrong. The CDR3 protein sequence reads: CASTASGSGEQYF. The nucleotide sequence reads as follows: TGTGCCAGCACAGCTAGCGGGAGTGGCGAGCAGTACTTC.